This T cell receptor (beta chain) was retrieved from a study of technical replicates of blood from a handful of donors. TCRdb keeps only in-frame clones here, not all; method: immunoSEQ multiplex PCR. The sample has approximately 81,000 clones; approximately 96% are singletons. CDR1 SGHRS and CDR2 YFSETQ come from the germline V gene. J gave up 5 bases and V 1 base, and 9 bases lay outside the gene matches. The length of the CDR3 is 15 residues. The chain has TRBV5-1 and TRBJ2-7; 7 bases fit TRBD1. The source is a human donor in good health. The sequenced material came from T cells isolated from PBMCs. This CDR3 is CASSLRGQSFDEQYF. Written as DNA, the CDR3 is TGCGCCAGCAGCTTGAGGGGACAGTCTTTCGACGAGCAGTACTTC.